This T cell receptor (beta chain) was recovered during a study of response to subunit inactivated influenza vaccine. The CDR3 is made up of 13 amino acids. Germline V gene data show CDR1 as MDHEN and CDR2 as SYDVKM. Of note for this clonotype: What it binds is not known. One junction end disagrees with the germline gene, perhaps due to a read error.

TCRdb re-called the RT-PCR reads with MiXCR, one entry per CDR3 protein. The sample has around 490,000 distinct CDR3 sequences; approximately 7.6% are singletons. Notes on the study in general: Each seasonal influenza vaccination recruits few new T cells, the authors suggested.

The chain carries TRBV28 and TRBJ2-1; D is possibly TRBD2 (6 bases). This clonotype was sampled from a man aged 50 to 69 who received an inactivated influenza vaccine. Sequencing used PBMCs from blood, obtained less than 30 months after vaccination. The CDR3 sequence: CASSVTSPHEQVF. The CDR3, as DNA: TGTGCCAGCAGTGTTACTAGCCCACATGAGCAGGTCTTC.